This note documents a single TCR beta chain sequence. Antigen unknown. This entry comes from a study of OX40 agonist ivuxolimab in advanced cancers. Looking at the study overall: With ivuxolimab, an agonistic anti-OX40 (CD134) antibody, patients were treated. Three individuals attained partial responses, comprising one hepatocellular carcinoma case and two cutaneous melanoma cases. Points from the study as a whole: More expanded clones were found, on average, in CD8+ than in CD4+ T cells. Among the lowest levels of clonal expansion were found in partial responders at 0.1-3.0 mg/kg.

TCRdb keeps only in-frame clones here, not all; method: immunoSEQ multiplex PCR. The sample has about 55,000 clones; roughly 90% are singletons. Germline values: CDR1 MNHNS, CDR2 SASEGT. CDR3 length: 15 residues. V lost 4 bases to trimming and J lost 4 bases; unmatched junction nucleotides: 8. The clonotype comes from an adult with an advanced solid tumor such as melanoma, head and neck, liver or kidney cancer. V and J are TRBV6-1 and TRBJ2-5; TRBD2 aligns across 8 bases. Material: CD4+ or CD8+ T cells sorted from blood, obtained in a trial of the OX40 agonist ivuxolimab. The CDR3 region is CASSGRLASGETQYF. In nucleotides, the CDR3 is TGTGCCAGCAGTGGGAGACTAGCGAGTGGAGAGACCCAGTACTTC.